Below, one T cell receptor (beta chain) is given with its context. This clone's antigen is unknown. Per-base qualities were not stored, and no clone one base away is much larger. RNA was extracted with the RNeasy kit and about 0.5 to 1 ug was reverse transcribed using random hexamers. The immunoSEQ multiplex PCR assay, which covers 54 Vbeta and 13 Jbeta segments, was used to amplify TCR beta CDR3 regions. Bias from PCR amplification was corrected by using a synthetic template baseline for primer optimization and for computational correction. As for how the authors treated the data: Only productive sequences were kept, with reads annotated to V, D and J genes according to IMGT and analyzed in immunoSEQ Analyzer. Clonality was computed as one minus Shannon entropy normalized by log2 of the number of productive unique sequences. For each patient and control, public and private clones were evaluated among the 100 most prevalent clones. Clones were defined as Susac-specific when absent from the healthy and MS cohorts, from about a thousand published viral clones and from other ImmuneACCESS disease sequences. TCRdb reprocessed the public reads (quality trimming at Q25 with fastp, clone calling with MiXCR) and kept in-frame beta chains. Each CDR3 protein appears once, grouped with its most common genes and DNA. The V and J calls reflect TCRdb's pipeline rather than the authors' work. The sample records 150,000 to 250,000 distinct CDR3 sequences, nearly 95% of which are singletons. The top ten clones comprise just under 0.095% of the sample.

These data come from a study of CD8 T cells in Susac syndrome (dated by TCRdb to between 2018 and 2021). In terms of the full investigation: The study used repertoire sequencing to test whether antigen drove CD8+ T cell activation and differentiation in Susac syndrome. Paper-wide results and their limitations: The number of individuals in the TCR sequencing and HLA analysis was acknowledged as relatively small.

High-throughput TCR beta sequencing profiled peripheral blood CD8+ and CD4+ T cells from healthy donors, Susac syndrome patients and multiple sclerosis patients. The multiple sclerosis controls were treatment-naive patients who had stable or active relapsing-remitting disease and met the revised McDonald criteria. Bulk CD8+ and CD4+ T cells were purified by magnetic negative isolation, while CD8+ TEMRA cells were enriched using FACS. Blood was collected in EDTA tubes and processed within 24 hours, with PBMCs isolated through density gradient centrifugation. PBMCs intended for TCR sequencing were cryopreserved in liquid nitrogen and thawed later in a water bath at 37 degrees C. Purity of sorted or isolated CD4+, CD8+ and CD8+ TEMRA cells was at least 90%. The sequence was collected from a human donor with multiple sclerosis. Sample: CD4+ T cells from PBMCs.

The CDR3 region: CASGDGGLSTDTQYF. The bases are TGTGCCTCTGGGGACGGGGGCCTTAGCACAGATACGCAGTATTTT. The chain is made from TRBV7-8 and TRBJ2-3; the D element could tentatively be TRBD1 or TRBD2, as 6 bases agree for each. V loses 11 bases of germline sequence and J loses 0 bases, and the interval between the two ends is 18 bases. The CDR3 runs 15 amino acids, cysteine and phenylalanine included. Left in the record is the CDR3 DNA by itself, 45 bases read in frame from the first base. The germline V gene supplies CDR1 SGHVS and CDR2 FQNEAQ.